The T cell receptor (beta chain) described here comes from a study of T cells in Graves' hyperthyroidism and ophthalmopathy. Study outcomes and limitations: In blood, most of the thyroid clonotypes expanded above 0.001 were also present.

TCR beta CDR3 sequences were amplified from RNA transcripts. The primer set for the first-round RT-PCR of the TCR CDR3 was HTBI. MiXCR, run by TCRdb on the multiplex PCR reads, gives a single entry per CDR3 protein. The table has roughly 560,000 distinct CDR3 sequences, approximately 15% seen once; the top ten hold around 4.1%. The table lists this clonotype with many counts. Its antigen is not identified. The diagnostic basis comprised clinical symptoms, serum thyroxine and TRAb, thyroid ultrasound and orbital computed tomography. This TCR derives from a woman between 40 and 55 years old with Graves' ophthalmopathy. Sequencing was done on a sample of blood.

The CDR3 reads CSARVTAGYTF. CDR3 DNA: TGCAGTGCTAGAGTTACGGCCGGCTACACCTTC. The V call is TRBV20-1, the J call TRBJ1-2; no reliable D call. Deletions cut 1 base from V and 8 bases from J, with 8 bases between. Germline V lookup: CDR1 DFQATT, CDR2 SNEGSKA (reference sequence). The CDR3 has 11 residues.